These 4 T cell receptor beta chains share one sample of origin, sequenced in a study of shared clonotypes between healthy human individuals. Generated by immunoSEQ multiplex PCR, the TCRdb table keeps only in-frame clones and is missing some. The sample comprises about 1.5 million clones, about 98% of which are singletons, and about 0.45% rests with the top ten. Material for sequencing was naive CD4+ T cells sorted from blood. The sample's subset: CD45RA+ positively selected. The receptor set was obtained from a man in his thirties or forties in good health.

This clone was detected once. This chain connects TRBV28 to TRBJ2-5, with 11 bases that match TRBD2. V lost 1 base, J lost 7 bases, and 8 bases stayed unmatched. CDR1 and CDR2 (germline): MDHEN, SYDVKM. The CDR3 length is 16 residues. CDR3 coding DNA: TGTGCCAGCAGTTTATCCCTAGCGGGAGGTCAGGGGACCCAGTACTTC. This sequence encodes CASSLSLAGGQGTQYF.

The rearrangement uses TRBV29-1 and TRBJ2-6; no firm D call. CDR3 length: 14 amino acids. In germline, CDR1 is SQVTM, CDR2 ANQGSEA. V was shortened by 3 bases and J by 5 bases, with 11 bases between the two germline ends. The CDR3 protein is CSVELRRRANVLTF. The DNA of the CDR3 is TGCAGCGTTGAGCTGCGACGGAGGGCCAACGTCCTGACTTTC.

V is TRBV5-4 and J is TRBJ2-7, with D tentatively TRBD2 (7 bases). This CDR3 has 15 amino acids. V lost 0 bases to trimming and J lost 0 bases, with 10 bases between them. Germline-derived CDR1 and CDR2 are SGHNT and YYREEE (reference sequence). The CDR3 loop reads CASSLAGGHSYEQYF. CDR3 DNA: TGTGCCAGCAGCTTGGCGGGGGGACACTCCTACGAGCAGTACTTC.

This chain links TRBV11-2 with TRBJ1-2; 7 positions agree with TRBD1. The CDR3 runs to 17 residues. The V gene's germline CDR1 is SGHAT and CDR2 FQNNGV. V lost 1 base to trimming and J lost 4 bases; unmatched junction nucleotides: 12. CDR3 sequence reads: CASSLAQQGRPGYGYTF. CDR3 bases: TGTGCCAGCAGCTTAGCGCAACAGGGGCGCCCGGGCTATGGCTACACCTTC.